The clone carrying this T cell receptor beta chain was detected many times. The sample comes from a study of neurological immune-mediated disorders. CDR1 SGHTA and CDR2 FQGNSA come from the germline V gene. The CDR3 is 14 amino acids. V was trimmed by 4 bases and J by 3 bases, leaving 12 bases between them. TCRdb fed the 5' RACE reads into MiXCR, producing one record per CDR3 protein. The sample contains about 76,000 distinct CDR3 sequences, 17% of which appear only once. The specimen was PBMCs. The receptor's source is a woman between 40 and 55 years old in good health. The gene calls are TRBV7-2 and TRBJ1-1, with no clear D. CDR3: CASSWPGSHTEAFF. DNA for the CDR3: TGTGCCAGCAGCTGGCCGGGATCTCACACTGAAGCTTTCTTT.